The 7 T cell receptor beta chains in this list originate from one sample, sequenced in a study of T-cell reconstitution after alpha-beta-depleted transplantation in children. Unique molecular identifiers featured in how the TCRbeta library was prepared. MiXCR, run by TCRdb on the PCR reads, gives a single entry per CDR3 protein. The sample carries 98,000 or so distinct CDR3 sequences, 20% to 25% recorded once. Material: PBMCs, obtained before TCRalphabeta/CD19-depleted stem cell transplant. These receptors were taken from a boy aged 2 to 10 with acute lymphoblastic leukemia, due to receive a stem cell transplant.

The rearrangement uses TRBV29-1 and TRBJ2-1, with D uncertain. The ends were cut back, 7 bases at V and 11 bases at J, with 15 bases in the middle. Germline V gene sequence: CDR1 SQVTM, CDR2 ANQGSEA. This CDR3 region has 11 residues. This CDR3 is CSAGPAVQQFF. The CDR3 nucleotides are TGCAGCGCCGGGCCTGCTGTCCAGCAGTTCTTC.

This clonotype has a handful of counts. The chain recombines TRBV29-1 with TRBJ2-1, with 7 positions matching TRBD2. The V gene end was trimmed by 4 bases and the J gene end by 0 bases; junction bases not matched to a gene: 15. This CDR3 has 18 amino acids. Looked up from germline, CDR1 is SQVTM and CDR2 is ANQGSEA. In DNA, the CDR3 is TGCAGCGTTGGGGGTCCACAGCGGGGCGGGTTCTCCTACAATGAGCAGTTCTTC. This gives the protein CSVGGPQRGGFSYNEQFF.

This clonotype was detected a few times. The rearrangement joins TRBV11-2 to TRBJ2-2; 8 bases match TRBD1. The J segment lost 6 bases and the V segment lost 7 bases, leaving 16 bases of the junction unmatched. Per germline, CDR1 SGHAT and CDR2 FQNNGV. The CDR3 has 17 residues. CDR3 sequence reads: CASTSLGSRGRPGELFF. In nucleotides, the CDR3 is TGTGCCAGCACCTCATTAGGATCCAGGGGGCGCCCCGGGGAGCTGTTTTTT.

This clonotype was counted only a few times. This chain connects TRBV20-1 to TRBJ2-4, with D possibly TRBD2 on 6 matching bases. Trimming took off 3 bases at V and 1 base at J, with 16 bases between the two ends. The CDR3 has 16 amino acids. The V gene's germline CDR1 is DFQATT and CDR2 SNEGSKA (reference sequence). CDR3 nucleotide sequence: TGCAGTGCTAGCTCTCCAGGAGGGTTGGCCAAAAACATTCAGTACTTC. Translated, it gives CSASSPGGLAKNIQYF.

This clonotype was recorded many times. A much bigger clone sits one base away, suggesting this may be a read error. The chain is built from TRBV27 and TRBJ2-1; 9 nucleotides agree with TRBD1. CDR1 is MNHEY, CDR2 SMNVEV, per germline (reference sequence). The V gene end was trimmed by 5 bases and the J gene end by 7 bases; junction bases not matched to a gene: 6. The CDR3 runs 14 residues. In DNA, the CDR3 is TGTGCCAGCAGTCCCGGGACAGGGATAAATGAGCAGTTCTTC. It specifies CASSPGTGINEQFF.

This clonotype was seen many times. The chain employs TRBV27 and TRBJ2-7, with D hard to call. V was clipped by 6 bases and J by 2 bases, with 14 bases between them. The CDR3 is 14 residues long. CDR1 and CDR2 (germline): MNHEY, SMNVEV (reference sequence). CDR3 residues: CASSSAALPYEQYF. CDR3 in DNA: TGTGCCAGCAGCTCGGCTGCGCTTCCCTACGAGCAGTACTTC.

This clonotype was observed at least ten times. The genes are TRBV28 and TRBJ2-7, with 11 bases that match TRBD2. V was pared by 4 bases and J by 5 bases, with 4 bases of the junction left unmatched. The CDR3 spans 14 residues. In germline, CDR1 is MDHEN, CDR2 SYDVKM. This CDR3 reads CASSSIAGGDEQYF. CDR3 DNA: TGTGCCAGCAGTTCCATAGCGGGAGGGGACGAGCAGTACTTC.